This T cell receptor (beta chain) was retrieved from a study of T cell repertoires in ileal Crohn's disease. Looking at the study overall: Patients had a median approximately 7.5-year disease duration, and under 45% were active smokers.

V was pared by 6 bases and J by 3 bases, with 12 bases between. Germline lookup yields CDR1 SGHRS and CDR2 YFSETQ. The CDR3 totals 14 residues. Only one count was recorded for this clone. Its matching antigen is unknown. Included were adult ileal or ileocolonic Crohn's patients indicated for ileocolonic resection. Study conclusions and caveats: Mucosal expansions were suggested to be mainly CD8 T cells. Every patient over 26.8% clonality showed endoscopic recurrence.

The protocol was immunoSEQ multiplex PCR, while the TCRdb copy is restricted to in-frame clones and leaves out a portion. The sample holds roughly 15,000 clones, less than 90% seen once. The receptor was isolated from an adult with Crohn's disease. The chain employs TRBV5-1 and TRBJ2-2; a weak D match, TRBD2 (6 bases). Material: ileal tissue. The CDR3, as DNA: TGCGCCAGCACCCTGTCGGGGGACACCGGGGAGCTGTTTTTT. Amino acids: CASTLSGDTGELFF.